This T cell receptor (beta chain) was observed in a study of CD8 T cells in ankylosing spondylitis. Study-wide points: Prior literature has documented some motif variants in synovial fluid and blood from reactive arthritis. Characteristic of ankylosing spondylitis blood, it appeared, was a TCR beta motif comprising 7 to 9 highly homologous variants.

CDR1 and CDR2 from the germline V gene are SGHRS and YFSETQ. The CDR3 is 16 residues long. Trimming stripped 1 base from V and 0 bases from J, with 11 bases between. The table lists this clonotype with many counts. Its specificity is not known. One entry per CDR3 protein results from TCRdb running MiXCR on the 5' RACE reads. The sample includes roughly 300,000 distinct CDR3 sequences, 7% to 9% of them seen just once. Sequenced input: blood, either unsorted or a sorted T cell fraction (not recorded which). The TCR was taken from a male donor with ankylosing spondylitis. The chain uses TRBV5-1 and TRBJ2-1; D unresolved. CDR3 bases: TGCGCCAGCAGCTTGTCCGGACCGAGCTCCTACAATGAGCAGTTCTTC. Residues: CASSLSGPSSYNEQFF.